These T cell receptor beta chains were read from a single sample in a study of blood T cell repertoires in COVID-19. Profiling relied on immunoSEQ multiplex PCR, and the TCRdb table lists in-frame clones only, not all of them. Of 95,000 to 100,000 clones in the sample, 65% to 85% are singletons; the top ten hold about 18%. The sequenced sample consisted of peripheral blood. The receptors shown here come from a woman aged 55-70 years with acute or convalescent COVID-19. CDR3s include the opening cysteine and the closing phenylalanine or tryptophan.

v_gene	j_gene	CDR3aa
TRBV29-1	TRBJ1-1	CSVRGGLNTEAFF
TRBV27	TRBJ1-2	CASRRTGGAGYSGYTF
TRBV7-3	TRBJ2-1	CASSLTSGGASEQFF
TRBV5-6	TRBJ1-1	CASIRLDRVSNTEAFF
TRBV7-2	TRBJ2-2	CASSLFEYTGELFF
TRBV5-1	TRBJ1-6	CASSVKTGGNSPLHF
TRBV10-3	TRBJ1-2	CAISETKDTYGYTF
TRBV27	TRBJ1-5	CASSRSGQGVEQPQHF
TRBV28	TRBJ1-1	CASSLTGQPNTEAFF
TRBV3-1/TRBV3-2	TRBJ1-1	CASSPIGALNTEAFF
TRBV5-1	TRBJ1-2	CASSLGTGGLGYTF
TRBV7-9	TRBJ1-2	CASSLAVRGQGYTF
TRBV7-2	TRBJ1-1	CASSLQGFTEAFF
TRBV19	TRBJ2-5	CASRPSGTQETQYF
TRBV6-2/TRBV6-3	TRBJ1-6	CASSWDRGNSPLHF
TRBV12-3/TRBV12-4	TRBJ1-1	CASSLPPDSAFF
TRBV3-1/TRBV3-2	TRBJ2-5	CASSQDWAGQETQYF
TRBV3-1/TRBV3-2	TRBJ1-1	CASSHPQRANEAFF
TRBV15	TRBJ1-2	CATSREADYGYTF
TRBV5-1	TRBJ1-6	CASSLARANSPLHF
TRBV7-2	TRBJ2-5	CASSLRSGQGETQYF
TRBV5-1	TRBJ2-5	CASSSGELQETQYF
TRBV2	TRBJ2-5	CASSGKRGGPWTQYF
TRBV30	TRBJ1-3	CAWSDTYRGLGNTIYF
TRBV7-2	TRBJ2-1	CASSFAGGYEQFF
TRBV28	TRBJ1-2	CASRQGQLYGYTF
TRBV6-1	TRBJ2-1	CASSEDNSVLVSSYNEQFF
TRBV29-1	TRBJ2-3	CSVTRGDRETDTQYF
TRBV4-3	TRBJ1-6	CASSQEYSRYNSPLHF
TRBV3-1/TRBV3-2	TRBJ2-5	CASSSGLAGETQYF
TRBV6-6	TRBJ1-1	CAIGRNTEAFF
TRBV6-2/TRBV6-3	TRBJ2-6	CASSFPRGASSGANVLTF
TRBV5-1	TRBJ1-2	CASSFGTGANYGYTF
TRBV28	TRBJ1-2	CASSLVDRLIYGYTF
TRBV18	TRBJ2-7	CASSRTGNLYF
TRBV19	TRBJ1-4	CASTPTGITNEKLFF
TRBV30	TRBJ2-1	CAWSPGDEQFF
TRBV7-2	TRBJ1-1	CASAGKLNTEAFF
TRBV11-3	TRBJ2-1	CASSITGDRNEQFF
TRBV14	TRBJ1-2	CASSQDPTANYGYTF
TRBV7-6	TRBJ2-1	CASSLAPGTGVPNEQFF
TRBV9	TRBJ1-6	CASSVEQGTSPLHF
TRBV29-1	TRBJ1-4	CSVGGTGEEKLFF
TRBV4-1	TRBJ1-4	CASSQDEAAVSEKLFF
TRBV2	TRBJ1-2	CASSAAEWSSVANYGYTF
TRBV5-5	TRBJ2-7	CASSLVGGYEQYF
TRBV4-2	TRBJ1-5	CASSQGSSNSNQPQHF
TRBV6-5	TRBJ1-2	CASSRQGHGYTF
TRBV19	TRBJ1-1	CASSIQGDTEAFF
TRBV7-7	TRBJ2-2	CASSLVAGSGTGELFF
TRBV5-1	TRBJ2-3	CASSKLSGGHLTDTQYF
TRBV18	TRBJ1-3	CASSPSGQGEWIVNTIYF
TRBV5-1	TRBJ2-3	CASSLDAGGTDTQYF
TRBV30	TRBJ1-3	CAWSYDRGNTIYF
TRBV15	TRBJ1-6	CATSRDALDNSPLHF
TRBV11-3	TRBJ1-1	CASSLRVGQNTEAFF
TRBV5-1	TRBJ2-5	CASSPASYQETQYF
TRBV5-4	TRBJ2-3	CASSLDRGPDTQYF